This T cell receptor (beta chain) originates from a study of cytomegalovirus exposure and HLA in healthy donors. The study, taken as a whole, reports: In a later analysis, several top co-occurrence clusters appeared linked to parvovirus B19, influenza, CMV and Epstein-Barr virus. The classifier, whose performance was assessed in both the original and validation cohorts, reportedly diagnosed cytomegalovirus status with high specificity and sensitivity. The study labeled 180 or so TCR beta chains cytomegalovirus-associated.

PCR involved 60 Vbeta and 13 Jbeta primers. Original methodology: Later, 65 million to 85 million unique TCR beta chains were counted in an analysis, and roughly 11 million of them were shared. Some clones are missing from TCRdb's copy, which holds only in-frame ones; the method was immunoSEQ multiplex PCR. For V, J and clone size, that table is used; D and trimming come from the DNA. This table has roughly 140,000 clones, roughly 76% appearing once. For this clone: The antigen is unknown. One end of the junction does not line up with germline, which may come from a read error.

The clonotype comes from a young man in good health and CMV-seronegative. Sample: PBMCs.

The CDR3 nucleotides are TGTGCCAGCAGCCCTGGAGAGTTC. Translating gives CASSPGEF. The V call is TRBV5-4, the J call TRBJ1-2, with D unresolved. CDR3 length: 8 residues. Germline V gives CDR1 SGHNT, CDR2 YYREEE (reference sequence). Full variable domain (outside the CDR3, taken from reference TRBV5-4 and TRBJ1-2): ETGVTQSPTHLIKTRGQQVTLRCSSQSGHNTVSWYQQALGQGPQFIFQYYREEENGRGNFPPRFSGLQFPNYSSELNVNALELDDSALYLCASSPGEFGSGTRLTVV.